The 2 T cell receptor beta chains below all came from one sample that was sequenced in a study of molecular identifiers for immune sequencing clone quantification. TCRdb reprocessed the PCR reads via MiXCR and lists one record per CDR3 protein. The sample shows over 70,000 distinct CDR3 sequences, around 25% of them seen only once. What was sequenced was naive CD8+ T cells from blood, with Jurkat cell RNA spiked in. Subset in this sample: FACS-sorted CD8+CD4-CCR7+CD45RA+ naive T cells. Receptors originate from a human donor in good health. Some libraries in this study had Jurkat cell RNA spiked in.

The V call is TRBV28, the J call TRBJ1-2; the D gene is possibly TRBD1 (6 bases). The CDR3 covers 14 residues. V was pared by 3 bases and J by 6 bases, with 14 bases between. Germline lookup yields CDR1 MDHEN and CDR2 SYDVKM. The CDR3 here is CASSFEGERDGYTF. The DNA of the CDR3 is TGTGCCAGCAGTTTCGAGGGGGAAAGGGATGGCTACACCTTC.

This clonotype came up once. A much larger clone differs by one base, so this may be a read error. No conserved phenylalanine or tryptophan is present at the end of the CDR3, so a read error is the likely explanation. The chain uses TRBV19 and TRBJ1-1; D remains unclear. This CDR3 contains 12 residues. Germline loops: CDR1 LNHDA, CDR2 SQIVND (reference sequence). Trimming stripped 4 bases from V and 1 base from J, with 4 bases between. CDR3 sequence reads: CASSTQNTEAFL. CDR3 bases: TGTGCCAGTAGTACCCAGAACACTGAAGCTTTCCTT.